The 17 T cell receptor beta chains in this list originate from one sample, sequenced in a study of blood T cell repertoires in COVID-19. Generated by immunoSEQ multiplex PCR, the TCRdb table keeps only in-frame clones and is missing some. The sample has about 260,000 clones, approximately 90% seen once. Sequencing input: PBMCs or T cells enriched from blood (not recorded which). The receptor set was obtained from a man between 35 and 55 years old who had been exposed to COVID-19.

The genes are TRBV9 and TRBJ2-1; 13 nucleotides align to TRBD2. Germline lookup yields CDR1 SGDLS and CDR2 YYNGEE. This CDR3 spans 19 amino acids. Trimming cost V 2 bases and J 0 bases; bases outside gene matches: 8. The CDR3 protein is CASSVRLAGGPSSYNEQFF. The CDR3 region has the DNA TGTGCCAGCAGCGTCAGACTAGCGGGAGGACCCAGCTCCTACAATGAGCAGTTCTTC.

CDR3 loop: CASSVAPAGTGKYGYTF. The CDR3 nucleotides read TGTGCCAGCAGCGTAGCCCCGGCCGGGACAGGGAAGTATGGCTACACCTTC. This chain links TRBV9 with TRBJ1-2, with 9 bases identical to TRBD1. V lost 0 bases and J lost 5; bases outside the gene matches: 11. This CDR3 is 17 amino acids long. Germline V gives CDR1 SGDLS, CDR2 YYNGEE.

The chain has TRBV15 and TRBJ1-2; D is uncertain. The germline gives CDR1 LNHNV, CDR2 YYDKDF (reference sequence). The CDR3 contains 12 residues. V was clipped by 1 base and J by 8 bases, with 8 bases between them. CDR3 sequence: CATSRGREGYTF. The DNA of the CDR3 is TGTGCCACCAGCAGAGGGAGGGAGGGCTACACCTTC.

In this sample, this clone turned up a few times. The chain uses TRBV7-9 and TRBJ2-1; 10 nucleotides line up with TRBD2. Looked up from germline, CDR1 is SEHNR and CDR2 is FQNEAQ (reference sequence). This CDR3 has 16 residues. The V gene end was trimmed by 3 bases and the J gene end by 7 bases; junction bases not matched to a gene: 9. DNA of the CDR3: TGTGCCAGCAGCTTTTGGCTAGCGGGAGCCCTGAATGAGCAGTTCTTC. This encodes CASSFWLAGALNEQFF. Combining the CDR3 with reference TRBV7-9 and TRBJ2-1 gives the whole variable domain DTGVSQNPRHKITKRGQNVTFRCDPISEHNRLYWYRQTLGQGPEFLTYFQNEAQLEKSRLLSDRFSAERPKGSFSTLEIQRTEQGDSAMYLCASSFWLAGALNEQFFGPGTRLTVL.

The CDR3 DNA follows: TGTGCCAGCAGCCGACAGAACACAGATACGCAGTATTTT. Its protein product is CASSRQNTDTQYF. This chain connects TRBV11-3 to TRBJ2-3; possible D gene TRBD1, 5 bases. The V gene's germline CDR1 is SGHNT and CDR2 YENEEA. V was shortened by 5 bases and J by 2 bases, with 8 bases between the two germline ends. The CDR3 runs to 13 residues. Full variable domain (outside the CDR3, taken from reference TRBV11-3 and TRBJ2-3): EAGVVQSPRYKIIEKKQPVAFWCNPISGHNTLYWYLQNLGQGPELLIRYENEEAVDDSQLPKDRFSAERLKGVDSTLKIQPAELGDSAVYLCASSRQNTDTQYFGPGTRLTVL.

The chain couples TRBV28 to TRBJ1-1; 7 positions match TRBD1. Germline CDR1 and CDR2: MDHEN and SYDVKM. V lost 5 bases, J lost 5 bases, and 11 bases stayed unmatched. This CDR3 contains 15 residues. The CDR3 loop reads CASSPYPGTATEAFF. CDR3 in DNA: TGTGCCAGCAGTCCATACCCCGGGACAGCGACTGAAGCTTTCTTT.

The chain combines TRBV28 with TRBJ2-1; 7 positions match TRBD2. CDR3 size: 15 residues. The germline V gene has CDR1 MDHEN and CDR2 SYDVKM. V trimming: 7 bases; J trimming: 1 base; junction bases outside the gene matches: 7. CDR3 DNA: TGTGCCAGCAACATAGCGGGTGCGTCCTACAATGAGCAGTTCTTC. Its translation: CASNIAGASYNEQFF.

The chain has TRBV15 and TRBJ2-2; D perhaps matches TRBD2 (7 bases). The CDR3 runs 17 residues. Germline V gene sequence: CDR1 LNHNV, CDR2 YYDKDF (reference sequence). V gave up 4 bases and J gave up 2 bases, with 17 bases separating them. The CDR3 protein is CATSTWGLADNTGELFF. As DNA, the CDR3 is TGTGCCACCAGCACATGGGGGCTAGCGGATAACACCGGGGAGCTGTTTTTT.

The J gene is TRBJ1-1, the V gene TRBV6-6; 8 bases are shared with TRBD1. Germline loops: CDR1 MNHNY, CDR2 SVGAGI (reference sequence). V shed 6 bases, J shed 3 bases, and the junction held 6 bases outside the gene matches. CDR3 length: 14 amino acids. DNA of the CDR3: TGTGCCAGCAGACCAGGGGGCCGGCACACTGAAGCTTTCTTT. Translating gives CASRPGGRHTEAFF.

The chain joins TRBV25-1 to TRBJ2-1, with D possibly being TRBD2 (6 bases). Germline V gene data show CDR1 as MGHDK and CDR2 as SYGVNS. CDR3 length: 14 amino acids. V dropped 3 bases and J dropped 4 bases, with 10 bases sitting between them. The CDR3 here is CASSDRDLYNEQFF. CDR3 DNA sequence: TGTGCCAGCAGTGATCGGGACTTATACAATGAGCAGTTCTTC.

The chain uses TRBV6-4 and TRBJ1-2; TRBD1 is a possible D gene (5 bases). V lost 0 bases and J 10 bases, leaving 9 bases between the germline ends. This CDR3 comprises 12 residues. CDR1 and CDR2 from the germline V gene are MRHNA and SNTAGT. CDR3 coding DNA: TGTGCCAGCAGTGACTCCCTCAGGGTCTACACCTTC. Protein sequence: CASSDSLRVYTF.

This chain links TRBV24-1 with TRBJ1-1; 10 positions match TRBD1. Germline V CDR1 and CDR2: KGHDR, SFDVKD. The CDR3 has 15 residues. The ends lost 7 bases at V and 1 base at J; junction bases unmatched: 5. The DNA for the CDR3 is TGTGCCACCAGGGGACAGGGGTTTGGGAACACTGAAGCTTTCTTT. Its translation is CATRGQGFGNTEAFF.

The chain has TRBV10-3 and TRBJ2-7; D is perhaps TRBD1 (8 bases). This CDR3 has 18 amino acids. The V end was cut by 3 bases, the J end by 6 bases, with 27 bases between. Germline loops: CDR1 ENHRY, CDR2 SYGVKD. CDR3 in amino acids: CAISDSPQGGRPFSEQYF. The CDR3 coding sequence is TGTGCCATCAGTGACTCCCCACAGGGGGGGAGGCCCTTCTCCGAGCAGTACTTC.

This clone was recorded once. The chain recombines TRBV19 with TRBJ2-7; D is possibly TRBD1 (6 bases). In germline, CDR1 is LNHDA, CDR2 SQIVND (reference sequence). V lost 6 bases and J 2 bases, leaving 17 bases between the germline ends. This CDR3 region has 15 residues. CDR3 DNA sequence: TGTGCCAGTAGCCGAGACACCAGGGGACCCTACGAGCAGTACTTC. It yields the protein CASSRDTRGPYEQYF.

V gene TRBV5-6 combines with J gene TRBJ1-5; D is uncertain. The V end was cut by 1 base, the J end by 7 bases, with 12 bases between. This CDR3 comprises 14 residues. Germline V gene sequence: CDR1 SGHDT, CDR2 YYEEEE. The chain's CDR3 is CASSLSEVGQPQHF. The CDR3 DNA sequence: TGTGCCAGCAGCTTGAGTGAGGTTGGGCAGCCCCAGCATTTT.

V gene TRBV11-3 combines with J gene TRBJ2-1; TRBD2 agrees at 12 bases. Unmatched junction bases numbered 5, after V lost 2 bases and J lost 9 bases. The CDR3 runs to 15 residues. Germline loops: CDR1 SGHNT, CDR2 YENEEA. In DNA, the CDR3 is TGTGCCAGCAGCTTACTAGCGGGAGGGCCGGGTGAGCAGTTCTTC. Encoded protein: CASSLLAGGPGEQFF.

The chain has TRBV28 and TRBJ1-2; no reliable D call. Trimming pared 3 bases from V and 3 bases from J, leaving 11 bases between. CDR1 MDHEN and CDR2 SYDVKM come from the germline V gene. The CDR3 totals 14 residues. CDR3 bases: TGTGCCAGCAGTTTTCGGGGAAGGGACTATGGCTACACCTTC. Residues: CASSFRGRDYGYTF.